This is a list of T cell receptor beta chains from one sample in a study of cytomegalovirus exposure and HLA in healthy donors. Clones were read by immunoSEQ multiplex PCR, and TCRdb kept only the in-frame ones, dropping some. The table has roughly 190,000 clones, 60% to 80% seen once. The material sequenced was PBMCs. The receptor set was obtained from a female donor in good health and CMV-seronegative. Both conserved end residues are part of each CDR3. Each record gives: V gene, D gene, CDR3 protein. A D gene is named only where the DNA matches it firmly.

v_call: TRBV27
d_call: TRBD1
cdr3_aa: CASSLFRGLRTGRPATNEKLFF

v_call: TRBV9
d_call: TRBD1
cdr3_aa: CASSLGTLRQGITEAFF

v_call: TRBV19
d_call: -
cdr3_aa: CASSWRVWGTANSPLHF

v_call: TRBV28
d_call: TRBD1
cdr3_aa: CASSRRGRYEQYF

v_call: TRBV6-5
d_call: TRBD1
cdr3_aa: CASSWDRGLTGELFF

v_call: TRBV2
d_call: TRBD1
cdr3_aa: CASRNRGGNTIYF

v_call: TRBV5-6
d_call: -
cdr3_aa: CASSLLGQGGDTQYF

v_call: TRBV27
d_call: TRBD2
cdr3_aa: CASMGLAGDGELFF

v_call: TRBV6-5
d_call: TRBD1
cdr3_aa: CASSLGQGGNQPQHF

v_call: TRBV2
d_call: TRBD1
cdr3_aa: CASSEGQWNSPLHF

v_call: TRBV28
d_call: TRBD1
cdr3_aa: CASSWGQNKAFF

v_call: TRBV30
d_call: -
cdr3_aa: CAWSARQSNEQFF

v_call: TRBV27
d_call: -
cdr3_aa: CASSKSRDINTEAFF

v_call: TRBV11-3
d_call: -
cdr3_aa: CASSLGEVNNEQFF

v_call: TRBV7-6
d_call: -
cdr3_aa: CASSFSDSRLNRNSPLHF

v_call: TRBV5-8
d_call: TRBD1
cdr3_aa: CASSRGQGTFYGYTF

v_call: TRBV4-3
d_call: TRBD1
cdr3_aa: CASSQSTGVSTDTQYF

v_call: TRBV19
d_call: -
cdr3_aa: CASSNRDSNQPQHF

v_call: TRBV19
d_call: TRBD1
cdr3_aa: CASSMISGTGHQETQYF

v_call: TRBV15
d_call: TRBD2
cdr3_aa: CATSRVASGFSYEQYF

v_call: TRBV21-1
d_call: -
cdr3_aa: CASSKAGLARGSDNEQFF

v_call: TRBV28
d_call: -
cdr3_aa: CASSLTTYEQYF

v_call: TRBV7-6
d_call: -
cdr3_aa: CASSPLDWMSTDTQYF

v_call: TRBV19
d_call: TRBD1
cdr3_aa: CASKRGTGETDTQYF

v_call: TRBV28
d_call: -
cdr3_aa: CASSLQGLWDPMGYTF

v_call: TRBV9
d_call: TRBD1
cdr3_aa: CASSARQGIYNEQFF

v_call: TRBV6-4
d_call: -
cdr3_aa: CASSDTSTDTQYF

v_call: TRBV11-1
d_call: TRBD1
cdr3_aa: CASSSVPGQGMNTEAFF

v_call: TRBV5-1
d_call: TRBD1
cdr3_aa: CASSTGTGMNTEAFF

v_call: TRBV7-3
d_call: -
cdr3_aa: CASNPTGTGELFF

v_call: TRBV18
d_call: TRBD1
cdr3_aa: CASSPRQGTIRSYEQYF

v_call: TRBV25-1
d_call: -
cdr3_aa: CASRHTGSEKLFF

v_call: TRBV6-1
d_call: -
cdr3_aa: CASGAPTYNEQFF

v_call: TRBV11-2
d_call: TRBD1
cdr3_aa: CASSPTGGNEQFF

v_call: TRBV2
d_call: TRBD1
cdr3_aa: CASTGQVSNQPQHF

v_call: TRBV7-8
d_call: -
cdr3_aa: CASSPLARMLRHGYTF